One sample yielded the 13 T cell receptor beta chains listed below, sequenced in a study of blood T cell repertoires in COVID-19. Generated by immunoSEQ multiplex PCR, the TCRdb table keeps only in-frame clones and is missing some. The sample consists of approximately 250,000 clones, roughly 88% of them appearing once. Source material: PBMCs or T cells enriched from blood (not recorded which). The source of these receptors is a woman aged 35 to 49 with acute COVID-19.

This clone occurred a few times. The gene calls are TRBV7-9 and TRBJ1-2; D perhaps matches TRBD1 (5 bases). The V and J ends lost 1 base and 2 bases respectively, with 11 bases between them. CDR1 and CDR2 from the germline V gene are SEHNR and FQNEAQ (reference sequence). There are 15 residues in the CDR3. The CDR3 DNA follows: TGTGCCAGCAGCTTAGTTGACAGACAGAACTATGGCTACACCTTC. It is translated as CASSLVDRQNYGYTF.

The rearrangement links TRBV4-3 to TRBJ2-1, with D tentatively TRBD1 (5 bases). This CDR3 comprises 15 residues. Per the germline V gene, CDR1 is LGHNA and CDR2 is YSLEER. The V end lost 0 bases, the J end lost 3 bases, and 9 bases lay between the germline ends. CDR3: CASSQEGQGYNEQFF. The CDR3, as DNA: TGCGCCAGCAGCCAAGAGGGGCAGGGCTACAATGAGCAGTTCTTC.

The genes are TRBV15 and TRBJ1-3, with 7 bases matching TRBD1. The CDR3 contains 14 residues. The V and J ends lost 3 bases and 5 bases, in that order; junction bases with no gene match: 4. The V gene's germline CDR1 is LNHNV and CDR2 YYDKDF (reference sequence). The CDR3 sequence: CATSSPQGRNTIYF. The CDR3 DNA follows: TGTGCCACCAGCAGCCCACAGGGGAGAAACACCATATATTTT.

The CDR3 bases are TGTGCCAGCAGCTCTACTAGCGAAGGGTCCAATGAGCAGTTCTTC. Translated: CASSSTSEGSNEQFF. The chain employs TRBV2 and TRBJ2-1; 7 nucleotides align to TRBD2. Germline V lookup: CDR1 SNHLY, CDR2 FYNNEI. V was clipped by 6 bases and J by 6 bases; unmatched bases: 11. The CDR3 covers 15 residues.

The CDR3 is CASSQGSGLAQETQYF. CDR3 bases: TGCGCCAGCAGCCAAGGCTCGGGACTAGCGCAAGAGACCCAGTACTTC. The V and J genes are TRBV4-1 and TRBJ2-5, with TRBD2 matching 10 bases. The germline CDR1 and CDR2 sequences are MGHRA and YSYEKL. The V and J ends lost 1 base and 2 bases, in that order; junction bases with no gene match: 4. CDR3 size: 16 residues.

The genes are TRBV27 and TRBJ2-3, with 11 bases fitting TRBD2. Looked up from germline, CDR1 is MNHEY and CDR2 is SMNVEV (reference sequence). V gave up 7 bases and J gave up 1 base; unmatched junction bases: 4. CDR3 length: 15 amino acids. The CDR3 is CASTTLAGGTDTQYF. CDR3 sequence (DNA): TGTGCCAGCACCACACTAGCGGGAGGCACAGATACGCAGTATTTT.

The chain links TRBV18 to TRBJ2-7, with D uncertain. The V end lost 2 bases, the J end lost 7 bases, and 15 bases lay between the germline ends. CDR1 is KGHSH and CDR2 is LQKENI in the germline V gene. CDR3 length: 14 amino acids. This CDR3 reads CASSPSDLTGEQYF. CDR3 nucleotides: TGTGCCAGCTCACCATCCGACTTGACGGGTGAGCAGTACTTC.

The chain links TRBV5-1 to TRBJ2-7, with 7 bases matching TRBD1. In germline, CDR1 is SGHRS, CDR2 YFSETQ. The CDR3 has 14 amino acids. J lost 5 bases, V lost 4 bases, and 9 bases had no gene match. CDR3 loop: CASSRGQADHEQYV. Written as DNA, the CDR3 is TGCGCCAGCAGCCGAGGACAGGCCGACCACGAGCAGTACGTC.

This clone was detected only once. The chain combines TRBV30 with TRBJ1-2; 8 nucleotides line up with TRBD1. The junction had 7 bases not matched to a gene; V was cut back by 5 bases and J by 8 bases. CDR1 is GTSNPN and CDR2 is SVGIG in the germline V gene (reference sequence). CDR3 length: 12 residues. Here the CDR3 DNA reads TGTGCCTGGGGGCAGGGGGCGCACGGCTACACCTTC. It encodes CAWGQGAHGYTF. Combining the CDR3 with reference TRBV30 and TRBJ1-2 gives the whole variable domain SQTIHQWPATLVQPVGSPLSLECTVEGTSNPNLYWYRQAAGRGLQLLFYSVGIGQISSEVPQNLSASRPQDRQFILSSKKLLLSDSGFYLCAWGQGAHGYTFGSGTRLTVV.

The rearrangement joins TRBV7-2 to TRBJ2-1; 8 nucleotides align to TRBD1. The CDR3 runs 17 residues. Germline CDR1 SGHTA, CDR2 FQGNSA. V trimming: 4 bases; J trimming: 0 bases; junction bases outside the gene matches: 8. In DNA form, the CDR3 reads TGTGCCAGCAGCTCACCCGGGACAGGTAGCTCCTACAATGAGCAGTTCTTC. It is translated as CASSSPGTGSSYNEQFF. Supplemented by reference TRBV7-2 and TRBJ2-1, the full variable domain reads GAGVSQSPSNKVTEKGKDVELRCDPISGHTALYWYRQSLGQGLEFLIYFQGNSAPDKSGLPSDRFSAERTGGSVSTLTIQRTQQEDSAVYLCASSSPGTGSSYNEQFFGPGTRLTVL.

This clone was seen a single time. The chain employs TRBV20-1 and TRBJ2-2, with D possibly matching TRBD1 (5 bases). The ends were cut back, 6 bases at V and 6 bases at J, with 8 bases in the middle. This CDR3 region has 11 residues. Germline CDR1 reads DFQATT; CDR2 reads SNEGSKA (reference sequence). Here the CDR3 DNA reads TGCAGTGCACCCAGGGCCGGGGAGCTGTTTTTT. This codes for CSAPRAGELFF.

This clone was found once. The chain carries TRBV21-1 and TRBJ2-7; the tabulated D call, TRBD2, remains unverified against the DNA. TRBV21-1 is deemed a pseudogene. CDR3 length: 16 residues. The CDR3 region has the DNA TGTGCCAGCAGCAAAGTGGCGGCGGGAGTCTCCTACGAGCAGTACGTC. It is translated as CASSKVAAGVSYEQYV.

The J gene is TRBJ2-1, the V gene TRBV5-1, with 7 bases aligning to TRBD2. V gave up 6 bases and J gave up 1 base; unmatched junction bases: 16. The germline V gene has CDR1 SGHRS and CDR2 YFSETQ. The CDR3 extends over 18 amino acids. CDR3 loop: CASTGTGGQGRSYNEQFF. CDR3 DNA: TGCGCCAGCACCGGGACGGGGGGTCAGGGTAGGTCCTACAATGAGCAGTTCTTC. The complete variable domain, with remaining parts taken from reference TRBV5-1 and TRBJ2-1, reads KAGVTQTPRYLIKTRGQQVTLSCSPISGHRSVSWYQQTPGQGLQFLFEYFSETQRNKGNFPGRFSGRQFSNSRSEMNVSTLELGDSALYLCASTGTGGQGRSYNEQFFGPGTRLTVL.